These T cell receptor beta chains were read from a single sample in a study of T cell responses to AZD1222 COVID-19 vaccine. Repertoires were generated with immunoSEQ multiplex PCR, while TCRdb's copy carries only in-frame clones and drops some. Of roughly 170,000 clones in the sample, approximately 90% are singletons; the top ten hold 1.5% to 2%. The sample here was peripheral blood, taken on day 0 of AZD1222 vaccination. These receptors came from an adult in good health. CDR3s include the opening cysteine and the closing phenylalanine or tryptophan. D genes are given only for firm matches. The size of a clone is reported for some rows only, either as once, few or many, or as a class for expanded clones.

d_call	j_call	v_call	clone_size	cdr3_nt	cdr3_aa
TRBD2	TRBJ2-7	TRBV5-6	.	TGTGCCAGCAGCTTGGGGAGACTAGCGGGATTGTACGAGCAGTACTTC	CASSLGRLAGLYEQYF
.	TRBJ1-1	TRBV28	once	TGTGCCAGCAGCCACAGGTTGGGGACTGAAGCTTTCTTT	CASSHRLGTEAFF
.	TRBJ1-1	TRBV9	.	TGTGCCAGCTCCGGACTTAACACTGAAGCTTTCTTT	CASSGLNTEAFF
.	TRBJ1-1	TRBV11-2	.	TGTGCCAGCAGCTTAGGTGAGGCCTACATGAACACTGAAGCTTTCTTT	CASSLGEAYMNTEAFF
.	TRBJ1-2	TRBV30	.	TGTGCCTGGAGTGCCTCCTATGGCTACACCTTC	CAWSASYGYTF
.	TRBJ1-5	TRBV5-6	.	TGTGCCAGCAGCTTGAACAGAATCGAGCCCCAGCATTTT	CASSLNRIEPQHF
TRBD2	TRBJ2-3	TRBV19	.	TGTGCCAGTAGTCTCCAGGGAGGGGACACAGATACGCAGTATTTT	CASSLQGGDTDTQYF
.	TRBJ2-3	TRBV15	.	TGTGCCACCAGCAGAGGAGGGGGGACGACAGATACGCAGTATTTT	CATSRGGGTTDTQYF
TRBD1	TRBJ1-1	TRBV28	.	TGTGCCAGCAGTCGAACCGACAGGGGGAACACTGAAGCTTTCTTT	CASSRTDRGNTEAFF
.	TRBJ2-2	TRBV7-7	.	TGTGCCAGCAGCGCGACTGGGCCCGGGGAGCTGTTTTTT	CASSATGPGELFF
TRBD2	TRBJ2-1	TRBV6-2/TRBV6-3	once	TGTGCCAGCAGCCCCGGGACTAGCTTCGAGAGCTCCTACAATGAGCAGTTCTTC	CASSPGTSFESSYNEQFF
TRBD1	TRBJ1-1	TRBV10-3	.	TGTGCCATCAGCCCTAGACAGGGGGCTTCAACTGAAGCTTTCTTT	CAISPRQGASTEAFF
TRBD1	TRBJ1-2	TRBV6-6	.	TGTGCCAGCAGACACCCAGGGGGGTATGGCTACACCTTC	CASRHPGGYGYTF
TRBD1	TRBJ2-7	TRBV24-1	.	TGTGCCACCTCGGGACAGGGGACCTACGAGCAGTACTTC	CATSGQGTYEQYF
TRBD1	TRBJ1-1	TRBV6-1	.	TGTGCCAGCAGTGTGGGACAGGCAACCATGAACACTGAAGCTTTCTTT	CASSVGQATMNTEAFF
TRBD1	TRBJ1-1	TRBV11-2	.	TGTGCCAGCAGCTTAGGACAGGGGGCGATCACTGAAGCTTTCTTT	CASSLGQGAITEAFF
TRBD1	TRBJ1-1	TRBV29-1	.	TGCAGCGTTGAAAGACAGGGGTTTCTTGTGGCTTTCTTT	CSVERQGFLVAFF
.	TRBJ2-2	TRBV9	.	TGTGCCAGCAGCGTAGTCCTAGCCGGGGAGCTGTTTTTT	CASSVVLAGELFF
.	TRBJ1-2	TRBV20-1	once	TGCAGTGCTAGTTTGGTTATTAACTATGGCTACACCTTC	CSASLVINYGYTF
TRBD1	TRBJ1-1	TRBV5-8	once	TGTGCCAGCTCTTGGAAGGACAGGGGGCAGGTTGAAGCTTTCTTT	CASSWKDRGQVEAFF
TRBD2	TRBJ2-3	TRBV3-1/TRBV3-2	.	TGTGCCAGCAGCCGTCTTTCCGGGACTAGCGATGGCACAGATACGCAGTATTTT	CASSRLSGTSDGTDTQYF
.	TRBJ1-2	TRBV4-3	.	TGCGCCAGCAGCCAAGGGGACACTTTTAACTATGGCTACACCTTC	CASSQGDTFNYGYTF
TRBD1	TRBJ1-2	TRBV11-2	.	TGTGCCAGCAGCTTTTCCGGGACAGCGACTCACTATGGCTACACCTTC	CASSFSGTATHYGYTF
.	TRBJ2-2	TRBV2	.	TGTGCCAGCAGCCATGACACCGGGGAGCTGTTTTTT	CASSHDTGELFF
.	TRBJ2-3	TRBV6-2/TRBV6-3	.	TGTGCCAGCAGTTACTCGATAGGCTCTGGAGCCACCACAGATACGCAGTATTTT	CASSYSIGSGATTDTQYF
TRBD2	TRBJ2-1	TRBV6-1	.	TGTGCCAGCAGTGAAGTACAGCGGGGGGGCAATGAGCAGTTCTTC	CASSEVQRGGNEQFF
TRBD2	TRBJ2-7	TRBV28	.	TGTGCCAGCGGAAAGGAGCGGGAGGCCGTTTACGAGCAGTACTTC	CASGKEREAVYEQYF
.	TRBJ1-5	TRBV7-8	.	TGTGCCAGCAGTGCCGGGAGCAATCAGCCCCAGCATTTT	CASSAGSNQPQHF
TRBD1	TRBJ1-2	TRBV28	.	TGTGCCAGCAGCGACCGACAGGGCTATGGCTACACCTTC	CASSDRQGYGYTF
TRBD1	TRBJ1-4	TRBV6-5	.	TGTGCCAGCACCCGGACAGGGGAAAAACTGTTTTTT	CASTRTGEKLFF
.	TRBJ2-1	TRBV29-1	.	TGCAGCGTCGATCGTGACGGTCATGAGCAGTTCTTC	CSVDRDGHEQFF
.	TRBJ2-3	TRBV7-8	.	TGTGCCAGCAGCTTGACGAAGATCGCAGATACGCAGTATTTT	CASSLTKIADTQYF